Shown below are 14 T cell receptor beta chains from a single sample sequenced in a study of naive and memory T cell subsets. The library had UMIs added by 3' ligation of an oligonucleotide to TCR cDNA. The SP2 primer and nested alpha and beta constant region primers amplified ligated cDNA in four rounds. In TCRdb, the 5' RACE reads were re-called with MiXCR into one record per CDR3 protein. Counted here are about 62,000 distinct CDR3 sequences, approximately 8% occurring once; the ten biggest clones make up under 25%. All receptors derive from a female donor in good health.

The rearrangement uses TRBV9 and TRBJ2-7, with TRBD1 as a possible D gene (5 bases). This CDR3 has 15 amino acids. Trimming took off 0 bases at V and 7 bases at J, with 17 bases between the two ends. The germline CDR1 and CDR2 sequences are SGDLS and YYNGEE. The CDR3 reads CASSVGSWGGGEQYF. The DNA of the CDR3 is TGTGCCAGCAGCGTAGGGTCCTGGGGCGGTGGTGAGCAGTACTTC.

CDR3 sequence: CASSSGRSQHF. CDR3 nucleotide sequence: TGTGCCAGCAGTTCGGGGAGGTCCCAGCATTTT. The genes are TRBV2 and TRBJ1-5; D not resolved. Germline CDR1 SNHLY, CDR2 FYNNEI. Deletions cut 5 bases from V and 11 bases from J, with 10 bases between. The CDR3 has 11 residues.

In this sample, this clonotype turned up many times. The chain recombines TRBV20-1 with TRBJ2-2; no reliable D call. This CDR3 has 15 residues. Germline CDR1 reads DFQATT; CDR2 reads SNEGSKA (reference sequence). The V and J ends lost 1 base and 3 bases respectively, with 12 bases between them. CDR3 in DNA: TGCAGTGCTAGAGTCGCGACTCTGGACACCGGGGAGCTGTTTTTT. Translated, it gives CSARVATLDTGELFF.

Many counts were recorded for this clonotype. This chain joins TRBV24-1 and TRBJ2-1; a weak D match, TRBD1 (6 bases). V was pared by 4 bases and J by 7 bases, with 16 bases between. The germline gives CDR1 KGHDR, CDR2 SFDVKD. There are 15 residues in the CDR3. The CDR3, as DNA: TGTGCCACCAGTGACGCAACCAGGGGATCTAATGAGCAGTTCTTC. This sequence encodes CATSDATRGSNEQFF.

Many counts were recorded for this clonotype. The chain is built from TRBV12-3 or TRBV12-4 and TRBJ2-1; 7 bases are shared with TRBD1. This CDR3 spans 15 amino acids. The ends lost 4 bases at V and 13 bases at J; junction bases unmatched: 16. The CDR3 sequence: CASSSSGGRQGVQFF. The DNA for the CDR3 is TGTGCCAGCAGTTCCTCAGGCGGTCGACAGGGTGTCCAGTTCTTC.

This clonotype was seen ten or more times. The chain is built from TRBV7-2 and TRBJ1-2, with D possibly being TRBD1 (6 bases). V dropped 3 bases and J dropped 7 bases, with 12 bases sitting between them. CDR1 SGHTA and CDR2 FQGNSA come from the germline V gene. This CDR3 region has 13 residues. This CDR3 is CASSFQGLSGYTF. In DNA form, the CDR3 reads TGTGCCAGCAGCTTTCAGGGGCTCTCTGGCTACACCTTC.

This clonotype showed up many times. This rearrangement joins TRBV6-1 to TRBJ1-5; D gene unclear. V lost 1 base, J lost 2 bases, and 9 bases lay in between. CDR1 is MNHNS and CDR2 is SASEGT in the germline V gene. The CDR3 spans 15 residues. CDR3: CASSEGMQGNQPQHF. In nucleotides, the CDR3 is TGTGCCAGCAGTGAAGGGATGCAGGGCAATCAGCCCCAGCATTTT.

This clonotype was recorded a few times. The CDR3 here is CASSWEAGGAYNEQFF. The DNA for the CDR3 is TGTGCCAGCAGCTGGGAGGCGGGGGGAGCTTACAATGAGCAGTTCTTC. The chain carries TRBV7-2 and TRBJ2-1, with 8 nucleotides matching TRBD2. The CDR3 is made up of 16 amino acids. Germline loops: CDR1 SGHTA, CDR2 FQGNSA. V was clipped by 4 bases and J by 4 bases; unmatched bases: 9.

The chain recombines TRBV28 with TRBJ2-7; D unresolved. The CDR3 runs to 14 residues. Germline V lookup: CDR1 MDHEN, CDR2 SYDVKM. Deletions cut 2 bases from V and 2 bases from J, with 10 bases between. The CDR3 sequence: CASSLGVKTYEQYF. CDR3 sequence (DNA): TGTGCCAGCAGTTTAGGGGTCAAAACCTACGAGCAGTACTTC.

This clonotype was counted only a few times. The J gene is TRBJ2-5, the V gene TRBV20-1; perhaps TRBD1 as D (5 bases). Per the germline V gene, CDR1 is DFQATT and CDR2 is SNEGSKA (reference sequence). The CDR3 is 15 residues long. The V and J ends lost 7 bases and 4 bases respectively, with 22 bases between them. CDR3 DNA sequence: TGCAGTGGGGGCCAAACGATAGTACGAGTAGAGACCCAGTACTTC. It yields the protein CSGGQTIVRVETQYF.

This clonotype turned up a few times. The chain joins TRBV6-5 to TRBJ1-1; D is perhaps TRBD1 (5 bases). CDR3 length equals 13 residues. CDR1 and CDR2 from the germline V gene are MNHEY and SVGAGI. Deletions cut 6 bases from V and 5 bases from J, with 13 bases between. CDR3 in amino acids: CASRAQEGTEAFF. CDR3 coding DNA: TGTGCCAGCAGAGCACAGGAAGGGACTGAAGCTTTCTTT.

V usage is TRBV20-1 and J usage is TRBJ2-2; D perhaps matches TRBD2 (6 bases). V was cut by 5 bases and J by 2 bases, with 15 bases left in between. The V gene's germline CDR1 is DFQATT and CDR2 SNEGSKA (reference sequence). The CDR3 is 15 residues long. CDR3 in amino acids: CSASLGGYNTGELFF. CDR3 DNA: TGCAGTGCTTCCCTTGGGGGGTACAACACCGGGGAGCTGTTTTTT.

The V call is TRBV7-9, the J call TRBJ2-7; D unresolved. V lost 0 bases to trimming and J lost 5 bases, with 14 bases between them. Germline CDR1 reads SEHNR; CDR2 reads FQNEAQ (reference sequence). The CDR3 is 15 amino acids. The CDR3 DNA is TGTGCCAGCAGCTTAGCGCGTGGGCAGTTGGACGAGCAGTACTTC. Amino acids: CASSLARGQLDEQYF.

CDR3 nucleotides: TGTGCCAGCAGTTCCCCCGGCCATTGGGGAGTCGATGAGCAGTTCTTC. Translation: CASSSPGHWGVDEQFF. The chain uses TRBV27 and TRBJ2-1, with D maybe TRBD2 (5 bases). CDR1 and CDR2 from the germline V gene are MNHEY and SMNVEV (reference sequence). The CDR3 is made up of 16 amino acids. V was trimmed by 4 bases and J by 8 bases, leaving 21 bases between them.